Listed below are T cell receptor beta chains from one sample, sequenced in a study of Ad26.COV2.S vaccination and SARS-CoV-2 variants. Assay used: immunoSEQ multiplex PCR; TCRdb lists only in-frame clones, some missing. The table records about 350,000 clones, about 88% of them present only once. The material was peripheral blood, obtained in a trial of Ad26.COV2.S vaccine versus placebo. These TCRs come from a person between 18 and 65 years old who received the Ad26.COV2.S COVID-19 vaccine or a placebo. Both conserved end residues are part of each CDR3. The order of the fields is D gene, V gene, clone size, CDR3 length, J gene, CDR3 protein, CDR3 DNA. The D gene is left open where the match is weak. Clone size is not always given. Where it is, it says once, few, many or a class for expanded clones.

D: -
V: TRBV19
size: -
length: 12
J: TRBJ1-1
CDR3: CASLGLGTEAFF
DNA: TGTGCCAGTCTAGGCCTGGGCACTGAAGCTTTCTTT

D: -
V: TRBV19
size: -
length: 13
J: TRBJ2-2
CDR3: CASRVAYTGELFF
DNA: TGTGCCAGTCGTGTAGCGTACACCGGGGAGCTGTTTTTT

D: -
V: TRBV6-2/TRBV6-3
size: few
length: 14
J: TRBJ2-7
CDR3: CASSLEDSSYEQYF
DNA: TGTGCCAGCAGCTTGGAGGATAGCTCCTACGAGCAGTACTTC

D: TRBD2
V: TRBV7-2
size: -
length: 17
J: TRBJ2-7
CDR3: CASSPARSSGLSYEQYF
DNA: TGTGCCAGCAGCCCGGCTCGTTCTAGCGGGCTCTCCTACGAGCAGTACTTC

D: -
V: TRBV3-1/TRBV3-2
size: -
length: 14
J: TRBJ2-7
CDR3: CASSQLPSSYEQYF
DNA: TGTGCCAGCAGCCAATTACCGAGCTCCTACGAGCAGTACTTC

D: TRBD1
V: TRBV4-2
size: -
length: 16
J: TRBJ1-5
CDR3: CASSQQQGMSNQPQHF
DNA: TGTGCCAGCAGCCAACAACAGGGGATGAGCAATCAGCCCCAGCATTTT

D: -
V: TRBV9
size: -
length: 16
J: TRBJ2-1
CDR3: CASSRPGGPSYNEQFF
DNA: TGTGCCAGCAGCCGCCCGGGCGGGCCGTCCTACAATGAGCAGTTCTTC

D: -
V: TRBV7-6
size: -
length: 15
J: TRBJ2-7
CDR3: CASSNGRTSSYEQYF
DNA: TGTGCCAGCAGCAACGGACGGACGAGCTCCTACGAGCAGTACTTC

D: TRBD1
V: TRBV29-1
size: -
length: 14
J: TRBJ2-2
CDR3: CSIGQGEVTGELFF
DNA: TGCAGCATTGGACAGGGTGAGGTCACCGGGGAGCTGTTTTTT

D: -
V: TRBV10-3
size: -
length: 20
J: TRBJ2-3
CDR3: CAISESLCRGRALGTDTQYF
DNA: TGTGCCATCAGTGAGTCTTTATGTAGGGGTAGGGCATTGGGCACAGATACGCAGTATTTT

D: -
V: TRBV11-2
size: once
length: 14
J: TRBJ1-1
CDR3: CASSLDRRLAEAFF
DNA: TGTGCCAGCAGCTTAGACAGGAGGCTCGCTGAAGCTTTCTTT

D: -
V: TRBV12-3/TRBV12-4
size: -
length: 13
J: TRBJ1-2
CDR3: CASSSQSFYGYTF
DNA: TGTGCCAGCAGCTCACAGAGTTTCTATGGCTACACCTTC

D: -
V: TRBV6-6
size: -
length: 12
J: TRBJ2-7
CDR3: CASRRRRYEQYF
DNA: TGTGCCAGCAGACGACGGCGTTACGAGCAGTACTTC

D: -
V: TRBV20-1
size: -
length: 14
J: TRBJ1-2
CDR3: CSASAGGNNYGYTF
DNA: TGCAGTGCTAGTGCGGGGGGCAATAACTATGGCTACACCTTC

D: -
V: TRBV6-6
size: -
length: 12
J: TRBJ1-2
CDR3: CASSYEQHGYTF
DNA: TGTGCCAGCAGTTACGAACAGCATGGCTACACCTTC

D: -
V: TRBV6-5
size: -
length: 15
J: TRBJ2-7
CDR3: CASSFSGSRTYEQYF
DNA: TGTGCCAGCAGTTTCAGTGGGAGCAGGACCTACGAGCAGTACTTC

D: -
V: TRBV19
size: -
length: 15
J: TRBJ2-7
CDR3: CASSIQGMGLDEQYF
DNA: TGTGCCAGTAGTATACAGGGGATGGGGCTCGACGAGCAGTACTTC

D: -
V: TRBV6-6
size: -
length: 15
J: TRBJ2-2
CDR3: CASSSGTDNTGELFF
DNA: TGTGCCAGCAGTTCCGGGACTGATAACACCGGGGAGCTGTTTTTT

D: -
V: TRBV28
size: -
length: 16
J: TRBJ1-6
CDR3: CASSLLGDGDNSPLHF
DNA: TGTGCCAGCAGTTTACTCGGGGATGGGGATAATTCACCCCTCCACTTT

D: -
V: TRBV15
size: -
length: 12
J: TRBJ2-7
CDR3: CATSGREAQQYF
DNA: TGTGCCACCTCAGGCAGGGAAGCGCAGCAGTACTTC

D: -
V: TRBV24-1
size: -
length: 13
J: TRBJ2-1
CDR3: CATSGSESDEQFF
DNA: TGTGCCACCAGTGGATCAGAGTCGGATGAGCAGTTCTTC

D: -
V: TRBV9
size: -
length: 15
J: TRBJ1-6
CDR3: CASSVRKSADSPLHF
DNA: TGTGCCAGCAGCGTAAGAAAGTCTGCAGACTCACCCCTCCACTTT

D: TRBD1
V: TRBV6-5
size: -
length: 15
J: TRBJ2-3
CDR3: CASRMTGGSGDTQYF
DNA: TGTGCCAGCAGGATGACAGGGGGCAGTGGAGATACGCAGTATTTT

D: -
V: TRBV6-2/TRBV6-3
size: once
length: 14
J: TRBJ1-2
CDR3: CASSPRVSGYGYTF
DNA: TGTGCCAGCAGTCCCCGAGTAAGCGGCTATGGCTACACCTTC

D: -
V: TRBV9
size: -
length: 15
J: TRBJ2-2
CDR3: CASSPTGVKPGELFF
DNA: TGTGCCAGCAGCCCTACGGGAGTGAAACCCGGGGAGCTGTTTTTT

D: -
V: TRBV6-5
size: -
length: 15
J: TRBJ1-1
CDR3: CASSYSMGGNTEAFF
DNA: TGTGCCAGCAGTTACTCGATGGGTGGGAACACTGAAGCTTTCTTT

D: -
V: TRBV6-6
size: -
length: 16
J: TRBJ1-2
CDR3: CASSYLSGGRDYGYTF
DNA: TGTGCCAGCAGTTACTTGTCGGGGGGGAGAGACTATGGCTACACCTTC

D: TRBD1
V: TRBV7-3
size: -
length: 15
J: TRBJ2-7
CDR3: CASSPRTGGWYEQYF
DNA: TGTGCCAGCAGCCCACGGACAGGTGGCTGGTACGAGCAGTACTTC

D: -
V: TRBV6-5
size: -
length: 11
J: TRBJ2-2
CDR3: CASTQSGELFF
DNA: TGTGCCAGCACTCAGTCCGGGGAGCTGTTTTTT

D: -
V: TRBV29-1
size: -
length: 15
J: TRBJ1-5
CDR3: CSVLMTGTSNQPQHF
DNA: TGCAGCGTGCTAATGACAGGAACTAGCAATCAGCCCCAGCATTTT

D: TRBD1
V: TRBV7-7
size: -
length: 15
J: TRBJ2-7
CDR3: CASSLGQGPAYEQYF
DNA: TGTGCCAGCAGCTTAGGACAGGGTCCCGCCTACGAGCAGTACTTC

D: -
V: TRBV29-1
size: -
length: 13
J: TRBJ1-4
CDR3: CSVLGAGNEKLFF
DNA: TGCAGCGTTCTTGGGGCTGGGAATGAAAAACTGTTTTTT